This entry lists 2 T cell receptor beta chains sequenced from one sample in a study of CD8+CD57+ T cells in acquired aplastic anemia. For CDR3 and TCR beta VDJ profiling, genomic DNA was the template used. TCRdb re-derived calls from the reads in MiXCR, one entry per CDR3 protein. The data hold around 190,000 distinct CDR3 sequences, with about half observed a single time. The sequenced sample was sorted CD4+, CD8+, or CD8+CD57+ T cells (not recorded which) from PBMCs. The receptors stem from a human donor in good health, serving as a control.

The chain links TRBV14 to TRBJ1-4, with unresolved D. Trimming took off 3 bases at V and 2 bases at J, with 7 bases between the two ends. The CDR3 is made up of 14 amino acids. Germline CDR1 and CDR2: SGHDN and FVKESK. Written as DNA, the CDR3 is TGTGCCAGCAGCCAGGGTCGCACTAATGAAAAACTGTTTTTT. It translates to CASSQGRTNEKLFF.

This clonotype was counted a single time. The chain uses TRBV7-9 and TRBJ2-2; D is unresolved. Germline-derived CDR1 and CDR2 are SEHNR and FQNEAQ (reference sequence). V was pared by 5 bases and J by 0 bases, with 16 bases between. CDR3 length: 17 residues. The chain's CDR3 is CASSPPELYANTGELFF. The CDR3 DNA is TGTGCCAGCAGCCCTCCAGAGCTTTACGCGAACACCGGGGAGCTGTTTTTT. The whole variable domain, remainder taken from reference TRBV7-9 and TRBJ2-2, is DTGVSQNPRHKITKRGQNVTFRCDPISEHNRLYWYRQTLGQGPEFLTYFQNEAQLEKSRLLSDRFSAERPKGSFSTLEIQRTEQGDSAMYLCASSPPELYANTGELFFGEGSRLTVL.